The 10 T cell receptor beta chains presented below share a single source sample, sequenced in a study of T cell responses to AZD1222 COVID-19 vaccine. The protocol was immunoSEQ multiplex PCR, while the TCRdb copy is restricted to in-frame clones and leaves out a portion. Altogether about 140,000 clones are present, over 90% being singletons, with the ten largest covering approximately 0.9%. The sequencing here drew on peripheral blood, taken on day 0 of MenACWY control vaccination. The receptors were sampled from an adult in good health.

This chain connects TRBV28 to TRBJ1-1, with D maybe TRBD1 (5 bases). This CDR3 contains 15 residues. CDR1 MDHEN and CDR2 SYDVKM come from the germline V gene. Trimming shortened V by 5 bases and J by 3 bases, and 16 bases separated the two germline ends. The CDR3 sequence: CASSMRGARDTEAFF. The CDR3 nucleotides read TGTGCCAGCAGTATGCGGGGCGCGAGGGACACTGAAGCTTTCTTT.

The V gene is TRBV28, the J gene TRBJ2-4, with unresolved D. The length of the CDR3 is 11 residues. CDR1 MDHEN and CDR2 SYDVKM come from the germline V gene. The V gene lost 7 bases and the J gene lost 0 bases, with 1 base spanning the gap. CDR3 amino acids: CASTAKNIQYF. The CDR3 DNA sequence: TGTGCCAGCACAGCCAAAAACATTCAGTACTTC. Combining the CDR3 with reference TRBV28 and TRBJ2-4 gives the whole variable domain DVKVTQSSRYLVKRTGEKVFLECVQDMDHENMFWYRQDPGLGLRLIYFSYDVKMKEKGDIPEGYSVSREKKERFSLILESASTNQTSMYLCASTAKNIQYFGAGTRLSVL.

The gene calls are TRBV18 and TRBJ1-1; 7 positions match TRBD1. CDR3 size: 15 residues. V was pared by 4 bases and J by 3 bases, with 8 bases of the junction left unmatched. CDR1 KGHSH and CDR2 LQKENI come from the germline V gene. The CDR3 loop is CASSLQQGIYTEAFF. CDR3 in DNA: TGTGCCAGCTCACTGCAACAGGGGATCTACACTGAAGCTTTCTTT.

This sequence joins TRBV28 and TRBJ2-1; 7 bases agree with TRBD2. Unmatched junction bases numbered 7, after V lost 6 bases and J lost 5 bases. The germline V gene encodes CDR1 MDHEN and CDR2 SYDVKM. This CDR3 is 14 amino acids long. The CDR3 DNA reads TGTGCCAGCAGAGGACGGGACTACAACAATGAGCAGTTCTTC. It is translated as CASRGRDYNNEQFF.

CDR3: CASIYRENTEAFF. In DNA form, the CDR3 reads TGTGCCAGCATCTACAGGGAGAACACTGAAGCTTTCTTT. The V and J genes are TRBV2 and TRBJ1-1, with a tentative D call TRBD1 (6 bases). This CDR3 comprises 13 residues. Trimming pared 7 bases from V and 1 base from J, leaving 10 bases between. Germline V lookup: CDR1 SNHLY, CDR2 FYNNEI.

The CDR3 loop reads CASSYSEDQPQHF. As DNA, the CDR3 is TGTGCCAGCAGTTACTCGGAGGATCAGCCCCAGCATTTT. V is TRBV6-5 and J is TRBJ1-5; no clear D. Germline-derived CDR1 and CDR2 are MNHEY and SVGAGI. The CDR3 totals 13 residues. V lost 0 bases, J lost 5 bases, and 5 bases lay in between.

The rearrangement links TRBV5-1 to TRBJ1-3; possible D gene TRBD1, 5 bases. Trimming left V 1 base short and J 2 bases short, with 10 bases between. The CDR3 contains 15 residues. Germline V gives CDR1 SGHRS, CDR2 YFSETQ. The CDR3 coding sequence is TGCGCCAGCAGCTTGAAAGGGGCGGCTGGAAACACCATATATTTT. Translated, it gives CASSLKGAAGNTIYF.

This clone occurred once. This chain links TRBV11-2 with TRBJ2-3; D gene ambiguous. V lost 0 bases, J lost 2 bases, and 6 bases lay in between. The CDR3 contains 14 residues. The germline V gene encodes CDR1 SGHAT and CDR2 FQNNGV. CDR3 sequence reads: CASSLEHFTDTQYF. CDR3 DNA sequence: TGTGCCAGCAGCTTAGAGCACTTCACAGATACGCAGTATTTT. The full variable domain, with the rest looked up from reference TRBV11-2 and TRBJ2-3, is EAGVAQSPRYKIIEKRQSVAFWCNPISGHATLYWYQQILGQGPKLLIQFQNNGVVDDSQLPKDRFSAERLKGVDSTLKIQPAKLEDSAVYLCASSLEHFTDTQYFGPGTRLTVL.

This clone was counted a few times. The genes are TRBV5-4 and TRBJ1-6; possibly TRBD1 for D (5 bases). CDR1 SGHNT and CDR2 YYREEE come from the germline V gene (reference sequence). This CDR3 has 14 amino acids. Trimming shortened V by 4 bases and J by 9 bases, and 14 bases separated the two germline ends. The CDR3 DNA sequence: TGTGCCAGCAGCCGTACGGGGCTTGGTTCACCCCTCCACTTT. Protein sequence: CASSRTGLGSPLHF.

V is TRBV5-1 and J is TRBJ1-1, with D tentatively TRBD1 (6 bases). CDR3 length equals 14 residues. The germline V gene has CDR1 SGHRS and CDR2 YFSETQ. V was pared by 1 base and J by 4 bases, with 11 bases between. CDR3 nucleotide sequence: TGCGCCAGCAGCTTGACAGGGTTTGGCACTGAAGCTTTCTTT. As protein: CASSLTGFGTEAFF. Based on the CDR3 plus reference TRBV5-1 and TRBJ1-1, the full variable domain is KAGVTQTPRYLIKTRGQQVTLSCSPISGHRSVSWYQQTPGQGLQFLFEYFSETQRNKGNFPGRFSGRQFSNSRSEMNVSTLELGDSALYLCASSLTGFGTEAFFGQGTRLTVV.